The source of this T cell receptor (beta chain) is a study of blood T cell repertoires in COVID-19. The overall study: Sources were T cells, B-cell-depleted T cells, or PBMCs; the material itself was cDNA or gDNA.

This CDR3 spans 14 amino acids. In germline, CDR1 is LNHDA, CDR2 SQIVND (reference sequence). With 4 bases clipped from V and 5 bases from J, the junction kept 7 bases outside the gene matches. Original handling: Researchers report that nucleated cell counts were estimated from reference gene primer amplification. This table comes from immunoSEQ multiplex PCR, and its TCRdb copy is limited to in-frame clones, with some not included. V and J calls and clone size are as listed in that table; D and trimming were resolved from the DNA. The data hold approximately 150,000 clones, with around four fifths observed a single time.

Sequencing was carried out using peripheral blood. The TCR sequence derives from a woman aged 65 to 85 who had recovered from COVID-19. This chain links TRBV19 with TRBJ1-2; 7 bases are shared with TRBD1. The CDR3 spells CASSTRQGTYGYTF. CDR3 nucleotide sequence: TGTGCCAGTAGTACCCGACAGGGCACATATGGCTACACCTTC. The full variable domain, rest sourced from reference TRBV19 and TRBJ1-2, is DGGITQSPKYLFRKEGQNVTLSCEQNLNHDAMYWYRQDPGQGLRLIYYSQIVNDFQKGDIAEGYSVSREKKESFPLTVTSAQKNPTAFYLCASSTRQGTYGYTFGSGTRLTVV.